This T cell receptor (beta chain) was sequenced during a study of shared clonotypes between healthy human individuals. For every subset, genomic DNA was evenly distributed across several immunoSEQ plates. Original processing notes: Sequence data from immunoSEQ were junction-only and lacked quality scores; consequently, filtering differed. The method was immunoSEQ multiplex PCR; TCRdb's version includes in-frame clones alone and lacks a portion of them. V and J calls and clone size are given by that table; D and trimming were obtained from the DNA. The top ten clones hold approximately 13% of a sample with under 600,000 clones, 75% to 80% of them seen once. V shed 5 bases, J shed 9 bases, and the junction held 7 bases outside the gene matches. This CDR3 is 14 amino acids long. The V gene's germline CDR1 is ENHRY and CDR2 SYGVKD.

The clonotype comes from a woman in her 40s in good health. Some clones in this sample may be carry-over from other donors' samples. V is TRBV10-3 and J is TRBJ2-1; 10 nucleotides agree with TRBD2. The sequenced sample was PBMCs. The CDR3 coding sequence is TGTGCCATCAGTTCTAGCGGGAGCCGAATTGAGCAGTTCTTC. Amino acids: CAISSSGSRIEQFF.